A selection of T cell receptor beta chains follows, all from one sample in a study of identical twins. TCRdb called the 5' RACE reads again in MiXCR, with one record for every CDR3 protein. The sample records fewer than 250,000 distinct CDR3 sequences, approximately 7% being singletons. This sample also appeared in a second study, on yellow fever vaccine responses in identical twins.

Source material: memory (CD45RO+) T cells sorted from blood. All receptors come from a woman between 18 and 29 years old in good health. The CDR3 runs from the conserved cysteine through the conserved F or W. The order of the fields is J gene, D gene, CDR3 length, V gene, clone size, CDR3 protein, CDR3 DNA. The D gene is left open where the match is weak. Clone size is shown for a subset of rows, as once, few, many or a class of expanded clone.

>TRBJ1-2|TRBD1|13|TRBV20-1|-
CSVSSSGTGGYTF
TGCAGTGTTTCATCCTCCGGGACAGGTGGCTACACCTTC
>TRBJ1-1|-|15|TRBV7-6|-
CASSLAPGLSTEAFF
TGTGCCAGCAGCTTAGCGCCAGGGCTCAGCACTGAAGCTTTCTTT
>TRBJ2-3|TRBD2|19|TRBV25-1|few
CASSESTSGGMMGTDTQYF
TGTGCCAGCAGTGAGTCGACTAGCGGGGGGATGATGGGCACAGATACGCAGTATTTT
>TRBJ1-1|TRBD1|15|TRBV12-3/TRBV12-4|-
CASNGGEGAWTEAFF
TGTGCCAGCAACGGGGGTGAGGGGGCTTGGACTGAAGCTTTCTTT
>TRBJ1-5|-|14|TRBV7-2|few
CASSLEADYGPQHF
TGTGCCAGCAGCTTAGAGGCGGATTATGGGCCCCAGCATTTT
>TRBJ1-6|-|16|TRBV6-1|many
CASSDPSRAYNSPLHF
TGTGCCAGCAGTGACCCATCCCGCGCCTATAATTCACCCCTCCACTTT
>TRBJ2-3|TRBD1|14|TRBV10-3|few
CAISDRGPTDTQYF
TGTGCCATCAGCGACAGGGGGCCCACAGATACGCAGTATTTT
>TRBJ1-1|-|13|TRBV6-5|many
CASSLRTYTEAFF
TGTGCCAGCAGTTTACGGACCTACACTGAAGCTTTCTTT
>TRBJ2-5|TRBD2|15|TRBV7-8|-
CASSLIAGKLETQYF
TGTGCCAGCAGCTTAATAGCGGGAAAACTAGAGACCCAGTACTTC
>TRBJ2-7|-|14|TRBV12-3/TRBV12-4|many
CASSDNLRPYEQYF
TGTGCCAGCAGTGATAACCTGAGGCCCTACGAGCAGTACTTC
>TRBJ1-5|-|15|TRBV2|many
CASSGEGGGNQPQHF
TGTGCCAGCAGTGGGGAAGGAGGGGGCAATCAGCCCCAGCATTTT
>TRBJ2-5|-|11|TRBV10-3|few
CAISDWETQYF
TGTGCCATCAGTGATTGGGAGACCCAGTACTTC
>TRBJ1-1|-|14|TRBV6-1|-
CASREGGVGTEAFF
TGTGCCAGCAGGGAAGGGGGGGTAGGCACTGAAGCTTTCTTT
>TRBJ2-5|-|15|TRBV5-1|-
CASSRVTGSGETQYF
TGCGCCAGCAGCAGGGTTACAGGGAGCGGAGAGACCCAGTACTTC
>TRBJ2-5|-|14|TRBV6-1|few
CASSRDPSPETQYF
TGTGCCAGCAGTCGGGACCCAAGTCCGGAGACCCAGTACTTC
>TRBJ2-5|-|15|TRBV5-1|many
CASSSRPLTQETQYF
TGCGCCAGCAGCTCCCGACCGCTTACTCAAGAGACCCAGTACTTC
>TRBJ2-3|-|13|TRBV5-5|many
CASSWTIADTQYF
TGTGCCAGCAGCTGGACAATCGCAGATACGCAGTATTTT
>TRBJ2-1|-|15|TRBV27|-
CASTSVARRTNEQFF
TGTGCCAGCACTAGCGTGGCGCGGAGAACAAATGAGCAGTTCTTC
>TRBJ2-7|-|16|TRBV5-5|few
CASSSSLAVSSYEQYF
TGTGCCAGCAGCTCGAGTCTAGCCGTCAGCTCCTACGAGCAGTACTTC
>TRBJ2-1|TRBD1|16|TRBV19|few
CASSTSGQGFSNEQFF
TGTGCCAGTAGTACCTCGGGACAGGGTTTCAGCAATGAGCAGTTCTTC
>TRBJ1-3|TRBD1|14|TRBV10-3|few
CAISGKDRDNTIYF
TGTGCCATCAGTGGGAAGGACAGGGACAACACCATATATTTT
>TRBJ2-7|TRBD2|13|TRBV12-3/TRBV12-4|many
CASRLAGAYEQYF
TGTGCCAGCAGGTTAGCGGGAGCCTACGAGCAGTACTTC
>TRBJ2-7|TRBD1|14|TRBV10-3|many
CAISDGQGSYEQYF
TGTGCCATCAGTGACGGACAGGGCTCCTACGAGCAGTACTTC
>TRBJ2-2|TRBD1|17|TRBV28|few
CASSYPTGQLNTGELFF
TGTGCCAGCAGCTATCCTACGGGACAGCTGAACACCGGGGAGCTGTTTTTT
>TRBJ2-4|-|12|TRBV5-6|-
CASSLDRDIQYF
TGTGCCAGCAGCTTGGACAGGGACATTCAGTACTTC
>TRBJ2-1|-|14|TRBV29-1|few
CSVEGESRVNEQFF
TGCAGCGTTGAAGGGGAGTCCAGAGTAAATGAGCAGTTCTTC
>TRBJ2-1|TRBD2|16|TRBV5-1|few
CASSLATSGANNEQFF
TGCGCCAGCAGCTTGGCGACTAGCGGGGCGAACAATGAGCAGTTCTTC
>TRBJ2-1|-|17|TRBV11-2|-
CASSLFFVWGNYNEQFF
TGTGCCAGCAGCTTATTTTTTGTATGGGGGAACTACAATGAGCAGTTCTTC
>TRBJ2-7|TRBD2|14|TRBV12-3/TRBV12-4|many
CASSAGLAGVEQYF
TGTGCCAGCTCCGCGGGACTAGCGGGAGTCGAGCAGTACTTC